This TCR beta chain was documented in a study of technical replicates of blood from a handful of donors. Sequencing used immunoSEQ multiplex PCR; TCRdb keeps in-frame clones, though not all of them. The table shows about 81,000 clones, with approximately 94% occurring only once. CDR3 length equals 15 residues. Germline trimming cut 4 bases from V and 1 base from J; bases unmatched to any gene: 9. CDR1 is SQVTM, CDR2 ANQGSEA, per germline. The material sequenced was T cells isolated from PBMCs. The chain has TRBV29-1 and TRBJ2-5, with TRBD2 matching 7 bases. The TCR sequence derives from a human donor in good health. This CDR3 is CSVGVAGGSQETQYF. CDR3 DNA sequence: TGCAGCGTTGGAGTAGCGGGTGGATCCCAAGAGACCCAGTACTTC.